This passage covers 28 T cell receptor beta chains from one sample sequenced in a study of T-cell memory formation after mild COVID-19. MiXCR, run by TCRdb on the 5' RACE reads, gives a single entry per CDR3 protein. In the table there are about 470,000 distinct CDR3 sequences, around a sixth of which are singletons. Sequencing was performed on PBMCs or a T cell subset sorted from them (not recorded which). These receptors originate from an adult woman who had mild COVID-19 (a few samples of this study predate the infection). Cell type and time point are not known.

This clonotype was detected once. For the CDR3, the DNA is TGTACCACCGCGCTCTCCTACAATGAGCAGTTCTTC. This translates into CTTALSYNEQFF. The chain uses TRBV27 and TRBJ2-1; D ambiguous. Per the germline V gene, CDR1 is MNHEY and CDR2 is SMNVEV (reference sequence). The CDR3 extends over 12 amino acids.

This chain links TRBV11-2 with TRBJ2-5; the D is unclear. V gave up 0 bases and J gave up 0 bases, with 5 bases separating them. There are 14 residues in the CDR3. Germline-derived CDR1 and CDR2 are SGHAT and FQNNGV. The CDR3 DNA sequence: TGTGCCAGCAGCTTAGATCCGTACCAAGAGACCCAGTACTTC. It encodes CASSLDPYQETQYF.

The gene calls are TRBV20-1 and TRBJ2-1; 9 bases align to TRBD2. The V gene's germline CDR1 is DFQATT and CDR2 SNEGSKA (reference sequence). The CDR3 is 14 residues long. Trimming cost V 6 bases and J 4 bases; bases outside gene matches: 7. The CDR3 spells CSATSGGLYNEQFF. The CDR3 region has the DNA TGCAGTGCCACGAGCGGGGGGCTATACAATGAGCAGTTCTTC.

The sample holds a few counts of this clonotype. The gene calls are TRBV20-1 and TRBJ2-3; tentatively, D is TRBD2 (6 bases). Germline V gene data show CDR1 as DFQATT and CDR2 as SNEGSKA (reference sequence). V lost 3 bases and J lost 4, with 11 bases in between. This CDR3 is built from 13 residues. The CDR3 bases are TGCAGTGCTAGGGAGGGAGCCCCAGATACGCAGTATTTT. It yields the protein CSAREGAPDTQYF.

The chain employs TRBV5-5 and TRBJ1-4; D remains ambiguous. The length of the CDR3 is 13 residues. The germline V gene encodes CDR1 SGHKS and CDR2 YYEKEE (reference sequence). V lost 3 bases and J lost 8, with 11 bases in between. The CDR3 loop reads CASSSNLGEKLFF. In DNA, the CDR3 is TGTGCCAGCAGCTCGAACCTTGGGGAAAAACTGTTTTTT.

This clonotype has just a few counts. The chain has TRBV4-1 and TRBJ2-7; D call uncertain. This CDR3 has 14 amino acids. V dropped 1 base and J dropped 4 bases, with 11 bases sitting between them. Germline V gene sequence: CDR1 MGHRA, CDR2 YSYEKL. CDR3: CASSQVTALYEQYF. CDR3 nucleotides: TGCGCCAGCAGCCAAGTGACGGCTCTTTACGAGCAGTACTTC.

The V call is TRBV5-1, the J call TRBJ2-5, with 8 bases that match TRBD2. Trimming at V came to 6 bases and at J to 5 bases, leaving 9 bases not matched to a gene. The CDR3 length is 14 residues. The V gene's germline CDR1 is SGHRS and CDR2 YFSETQ. The CDR3 DNA reads as TGCGCCAGCAACCCTGGAGGGACTAGGGAGACCCAGTACTTC. Residues: CASNPGGTRETQYF.

This clonotype was seen ten or more times. A read error is possible here, since a much larger clone lies one base away. V is TRBV2 and J is TRBJ2-7; possibly TRBD2 for D (6 bases). The germline gives CDR1 SNHLY, CDR2 FYNNEI. Trimming took off 6 bases at V and 7 bases at J, with 10 bases between the two ends. This CDR3 is 11 amino acids long. CDR3 nucleotide sequence: TGTGCCAGCAGGGCCGGGGGTGAGCAGTACTTC. Encoded protein: CASRAGGEQYF.

The chain employs TRBV30 and TRBJ2-5, with 8 bases identical to TRBD1. Germline loops: CDR1 GTSNPN, CDR2 SVGIG (reference sequence). The CDR3 is made up of 15 amino acids. V shed 1 base, J shed 1 base, and the junction held 5 bases outside the gene matches. CDR3 nucleotide sequence: TGTGCCTGGAGTGGAGACAGGGGATCCCAAGAGACCCAGTACTTC. This gives the protein CAWSGDRGSQETQYF.

This rearrangement joins TRBV19 to TRBJ1-6, with a tentative D call TRBD1 (5 bases). This CDR3 spans 12 amino acids. Germline-derived CDR1 and CDR2 are LNHDA and SQIVND (reference sequence). Deletions cut 11 bases from V and 7 bases from J, with 12 bases between. The CDR3 protein is CAGTLENSPLHF. The CDR3 DNA follows: TGTGCCGGGACCCTGGAGAATTCACCCCTCCACTTT.

The gene calls are TRBV24-1 and TRBJ2-3, with TRBD2 matching 12 bases. V lost 4 bases to trimming and J lost 10 bases; unmatched junction nucleotides: 14. The CDR3 contains 17 residues. Per the germline V gene, CDR1 is KGHDR and CDR2 is SFDVKD. The CDR3 reads CATSDTSLAGGLEAQYF. CDR3 DNA: TGTGCCACCAGTGACACATCTCTAGCGGGAGGGCTTGAGGCGCAGTATTTT.

This chain joins TRBV12-3 or TRBV12-4 and TRBJ2-7, with D perhaps matching TRBD1 (5 bases). The CDR3 totals 15 residues. V was cut by 2 bases and J by 3 bases, with 14 bases left in between. The CDR3 nucleotides read TGTGCCAGCAGTTTAAGTGGCAGGGTAAGCTACGAGCAGTACTTC. Translation: CASSLSGRVSYEQYF.

This clonotype occurred once. The chain uses TRBV6-6 and TRBJ2-5; 16 bases are a match to TRBD2. The germline V gene has CDR1 MNHNY and CDR2 SVGAGI (reference sequence). The V gene end was trimmed by 3 bases and the J gene end by 2 bases; junction bases not matched to a gene: 6. The CDR3 contains 18 residues. The CDR3 reads CASSYSPGLAGGQETQYF. CDR3 coding DNA: TGTGCCAGCAGTTATTCCCCGGGACTAGCGGGGGGGCAAGAGACCCAGTACTTC.

This clonotype turned up a few times. The J gene is TRBJ2-3, the V gene TRBV6-5; 10 nucleotides align to TRBD1. V trimming: 8 bases; J trimming: 5 bases; junction bases outside the gene matches: 13. The CDR3 sequence is 16 residues long. Germline-derived CDR1 and CDR2 are MNHEY and SVGAGI. CDR3 DNA: TGTGCCAGCTCCATCCTCGGGACAGGGGACCAAGATACGCAGTATTTT. The encoded protein is CASSILGTGDQDTQYF.

This clonotype came up a few times. This chain connects TRBV4-1 to TRBJ2-2, with D tentatively TRBD2 (6 bases). This CDR3 spans 14 amino acids. CDR1 MGHRA and CDR2 YSYEKL come from the germline V gene. The CDR3 bases are TGCTCCCAGGGAGGTGGGAGAAAAACCGGGGAGCTGTTTTTT. Protein product: CSQGGGRKTGELFF.

This clonotype was counted a few times. This sequence joins TRBV7-3 and TRBJ1-1, with 8 bases fitting TRBD1. The germline gives CDR1 SGHTA, CDR2 FQGTGA. CDR3 size: 15 residues. Trimming at V came to 5 bases and at J to 4 bases, leaving 9 bases not matched to a gene. The CDR3 loop is CASSPQKTGGTEAFF. The CDR3 DNA is TGTGCCAGCAGCCCCCAAAAAACAGGGGGCACTGAAGCTTTCTTT.

This chain links TRBV3-1 with TRBJ2-3; D not resolved. The CDR3 sequence is 17 residues long. Germline V CDR1 and CDR2: LGHDT, YNNKEL (reference sequence). The V end lost 1 base, the J end lost 4 bases, and 18 bases lay between the germline ends. CDR3 nucleotide sequence: TGTGCCAGCAGCCAAGGGAGTGGAAACGGCCTTCCAGATACGCAGTATTTT. Protein sequence: CASSQGSGNGLPDTQYF.

Ten or more counts support this clonotype. In DNA, the CDR3 is TGTGCCAGTAGTATGGCAGGGGCGCGGCTAGCCAAAAACATTCAGTACTTC. Translation: CASSMAGARLAKNIQYF. The chain is built from TRBV19 and TRBJ2-4; weak D call: TRBD1 (6 bases). This CDR3 has 17 amino acids. V lost 3 bases and J lost 0, with 15 bases in between. Germline V gene lookup returns CDR1 LNHDA and CDR2 SQIVND (reference sequence).

This clonotype has just a few counts. The chain uses TRBV5-1 and TRBJ1-2; D is unclear. Germline V CDR1 and CDR2: SGHRS, YFSETQ. CDR3 length: 13 amino acids. Trimming removed 4 bases at V and 4 bases at J, with 11 bases between. CDR3 loop: CASSPTLLYGYTF. The CDR3 nucleotides are TGCGCCAGCAGCCCTACGTTACTCTATGGCTACACCTTC.

The rearrangement joins TRBV29-1 to TRBJ1-1; D remains ambiguous. V lost 5 bases, J lost 11 bases, and 21 bases lay in between. Germline CDR1 SQVTM, CDR2 ANQGSEA. The CDR3 extends over 13 amino acids. The CDR3 DNA follows: TGCAGCGTTCACCGGGCGGAAGGTGTGTTTGCTTTCTTT. Residues: CSVHRAEGVFAFF.

This clonotype occurred a few times. The rearrangement links TRBV30 to TRBJ1-2, with D perhaps matching TRBD1 (5 bases). The CDR3 consists of 14 residues. CDR1 GTSNPN and CDR2 SVGIG come from the germline V gene (reference sequence). Trimming removed 0 bases from V and 7 bases from J, with 15 bases in between. The CDR3 bases are TGTGCCTGGAGTGTAGGATTGGGGGAGTTTGGCTACACCTTC. Translating it yields CAWSVGLGEFGYTF.

This clonotype showed up just a few times. The V gene is TRBV9, the J gene TRBJ2-2; D not resolved. In germline, CDR1 is SGDLS, CDR2 YYNGEE. This CDR3 comprises 14 residues. Trimming removed 7 bases from V and 0 bases from J, with 10 bases in between. The CDR3 sequence: CASQFGTNTGELFF. The CDR3 DNA sequence: TGTGCCAGCCAGTTTGGAACGAACACCGGGGAGCTGTTTTTT.

This chain connects TRBV29-1 to TRBJ2-5; tentatively, D is TRBD1 or TRBD2 (6 bases each). Trimming left V 4 bases short and J 10 bases short, with 13 bases between. There are 11 residues in the CDR3. Germline values: CDR1 SQVTM, CDR2 ANQGSEA. CDR3 region: CSVVGGGIQYF. DNA for the CDR3: TGCAGCGTTGTCGGAGGGGGGATCCAGTACTTC.

In this sample, this clonotype turned up a few times. The V call is TRBV5-1, the J call TRBJ2-4; the D gene is possibly TRBD2 (5 bases). V lost 6 bases to trimming and J lost 5 bases, with 6 bases between them. CDR3 size: 11 residues. Per germline, CDR1 SGHRS and CDR2 YFSETQ. The CDR3 DNA sequence: TGCGCCAGCAAGGAGGAAAACATTCAGTACTTC. It yields the protein CASKEENIQYF.

Regarding this clonotype: Relative to the germline gene, one junction end is altered; a read error may explain this. The CDR3 sequence: CASSPHRLAGGVQETQYF. In nucleotides, the CDR3 is TGTGCCAGCAGTCCCCATCGGCTAGCGGGAGGGGTACAAGAGACCCAATACTTC. The rearrangement joins TRBV7-2 to TRBJ2-5; 12 nucleotides agree with TRBD2. This CDR3 has 18 residues. The V gene's germline CDR1 is SGHTA and CDR2 FQGNSA.

This chain joins TRBV9 and TRBJ1-1, with no clear D. This CDR3 region has 17 residues. Deletions cut 3 bases from V and 3 bases from J, with 21 bases between. Germline-derived CDR1 and CDR2 are SGDLS and YYNGEE. This CDR3 reads CASSGPSQQTSHTEAFF. In nucleotides, the CDR3 is TGTGCCAGCAGCGGACCCAGCCAACAGACAAGTCACACTGAAGCTTTCTTT.

This clonotype occurred a few times. This chain joins TRBV12-3 or TRBV12-4 and TRBJ1-5; D gene unclear. The CDR3 is made up of 12 amino acids. V was cut by 6 bases and J by 4 bases, with 7 bases left in between. The chain's CDR3 is CASSQINQPQHF. Written as DNA, the CDR3 is TGTGCCAGCAGCCAAATAAATCAGCCCCAGCATTTT.

This clonotype has more than one count but fewer than ten. The chain employs TRBV7-3 and TRBJ2-3; TRBD2 aligns across 8 bases. The germline V gene has CDR1 SGHTA and CDR2 FQGTGA. V lost 4 bases and J lost 3; bases outside the gene matches: 6. This CDR3 spans 15 amino acids. CDR3 residues: CASSWSGRGTDTQYF. CDR3 sequence (DNA): TGTGCCAGCAGCTGGAGCGGGAGAGGGACAGATACGCAGTATTTT.